The present T cell receptor (beta chain) was sequenced within a study of blood T cells in healthy people across ages (dated by TCRdb to 2015 to 2017). About the study as a whole: In model experiments, template switching captured roughly one uniquely barcoded TCR beta cDNA molecule for every two T cells. Age-related changes in TCR beta repertoire diversity were measured in the study by deep sequencing normalized with unique cDNA molecular identifiers. Donors were grouped into four age groups: young (average 16 years), middle-aged (39), aged (around 66) and long-lived (around 80). To avoid experimental bias, donors of different ages were distributed randomly across sequencing lanes. The study analyzed two additional independent replicas of 1 million unique cDNA reads from the same blood draw for two donors, one aged 18 to 30 and one aged 80 or older.

Systemically healthy Caucasian individuals from Russia, 35 to 40 in total and aged about 6 to 95 years, were included as donors. Each donor gave 8 to 10 milliliters of peripheral blood, drawn into EDTA-treated Vacutainer tubes. PBMCs were isolated by Ficoll-Paque density-gradient centrifugation, with at least 6 million obtained per sample. Total RNA was extracted from PBMCs with Trizol reagent, with at least 5 micrograms obtained per sample. The percentages of naive CD45RAhigh/CD27high T cells were determined by flow cytometry on a PBMC aliquot from every donor. CDR1 SQVTM and CDR2 ANQGSEA are derived from the germline V gene. V is cut back by 6 bases and J by 10 bases, with 15 bases in the junction unmatched. The CDR3 holds 14 amino acids from the cysteine to the phenylalanine. The kept DNA is CDR3 alone, 42 bases in frame from the first base. A remark on this clonotype: No cognate antigen has been identified for it. Base qualities are not recorded, but no much larger clone differs from it by a single base.

Findings and caveats that apply to the study as a whole: Donor CMV infection status was unknown, potentially confounding age-related changes in expanded clonotypes. Compared with the aged group, the long-lived group had more naive CD4+ T cells, fewer expanded clones and increased TCR diversity, a pattern suggesting age selection. Estimates of total diversity based on one million sequenced T cells were regarded as lower bounds and as underestimates. As age increased, observed TCR beta diversity per million T cells dropped in a roughly linear way, and a significant reduction was already evident by age about 36. A strong correlation was found between observed TCR beta diversity and the percentage of naive T cells measured by flow cytometry. Conclusive comparison of naive and antigen-experienced compartments was prevented by the profiling of bulk unsorted PBMCs.

Preparation of the library involved 5' RACE. Reads for this sample came from an Illumina HiSeq 2500. A second PCR of about 7 to 12 cycles was performed with a sample-barcoded 5' primer and a J-beta primer mix. A unique molecular identifier was introduced onto each TCR beta cDNA molecule by a template-switch 5' adaptor carrying 12 random nucleotides. Each sample yielded at least 2.5 million CDR3-containing paired-end reads. All of the RNA was converted into first-strand cDNA using the Mint cDNA synthesis kit, with a TRBC-specific oligonucleotide serving as the primer. After uracil-DNA glycosylase treatment, a first 18-cycle PCR used universal primers M1SS and BC2_uni_R on all cDNA. In the authors' own workflow: For normalization, 1 million high-quality reads, each with a distinct molecular identifier, were randomly selected from each sample. Instead of being binned into consensus sequences, reads that shared molecular identifiers were thrown out. CDR3 identification, clonotype clustering and error correction used MiTCR with a Q25 quality threshold and the strictest error-elimination algorithm. Lower-bound total TCR beta diversity was estimated with a nonparametric unseen species model using Euler transformation. TCRdb's own reprocessing of the public reads used fastp at Q25 and MiXCR and kept productive beta chains. For every CDR3 protein sequence, its rows merge into one entry that carries the most common genes and DNA. TCRdb assigned the V and J calls; the authors' analysis was not used. Present in this sample are over a million distinct CDR3 sequences, around 40% of which were seen just once. Of the sample, around 4% is held by the ten largest clones.

Sequenced input: blood. The rearranged chain carries TRBV29-1 and TRBJ1-1; TRBD1 agrees with 9 junctional bases. The sequence was collected from a woman between 18 and 29 years old in good health. For the CDR3, the sequence is CSVYRDRVYVSAFF. The DNA sequence follows: TGCAGCGTATACCGGGACAGGGTTTACGTTTCAGCTTTCTTT.